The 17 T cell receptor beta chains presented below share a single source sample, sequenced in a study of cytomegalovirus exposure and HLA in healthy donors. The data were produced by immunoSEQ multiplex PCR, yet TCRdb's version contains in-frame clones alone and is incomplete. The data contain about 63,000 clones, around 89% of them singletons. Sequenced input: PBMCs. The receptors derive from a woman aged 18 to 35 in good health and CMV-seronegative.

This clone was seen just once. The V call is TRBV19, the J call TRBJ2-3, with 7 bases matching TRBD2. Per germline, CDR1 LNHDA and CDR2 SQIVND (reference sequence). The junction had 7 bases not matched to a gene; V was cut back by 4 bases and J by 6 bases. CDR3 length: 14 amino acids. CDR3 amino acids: CASSTSSGRDTQYF. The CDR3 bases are TGTGCCAGTAGTACCTCATCCGGGAGGGATACGCAGTATTTT.

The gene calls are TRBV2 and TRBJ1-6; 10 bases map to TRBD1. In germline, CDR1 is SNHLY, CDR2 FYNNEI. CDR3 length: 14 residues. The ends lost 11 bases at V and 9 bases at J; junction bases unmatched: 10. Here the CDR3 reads CASHSRDRGSPLHF. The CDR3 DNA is TGTGCCTCCCATTCCCGGGACAGGGGTTCACCCCTCCACTTT.

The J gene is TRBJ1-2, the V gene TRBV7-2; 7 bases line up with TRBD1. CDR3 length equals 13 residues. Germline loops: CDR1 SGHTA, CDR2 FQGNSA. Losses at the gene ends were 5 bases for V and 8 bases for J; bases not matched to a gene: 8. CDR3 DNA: TGTGCCAGCAGCCTCACAGGGGCGGAAGGCTACACCTTC. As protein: CASSLTGAEGYTF.

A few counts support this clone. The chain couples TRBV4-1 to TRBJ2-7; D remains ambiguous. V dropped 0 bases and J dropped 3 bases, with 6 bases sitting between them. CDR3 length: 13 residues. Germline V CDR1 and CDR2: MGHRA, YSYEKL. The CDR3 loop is CASSQDQNYEQYF. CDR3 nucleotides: TGCGCCAGCAGCCAAGACCAGAACTACGAGCAGTACTTC.

DNA of the CDR3: TGCGCCAGCAGCTCGACTAGCGGGGTATACAATGAGCAGTTCTTC. This codes for CASSSTSGVYNEQFF. The chain recombines TRBV5-1 with TRBJ2-1, with 11 bases lining up with TRBD2. Germline CDR1 is SGHRS and CDR2 is YFSETQ. V lost 3 bases to trimming and J lost 4 bases; unmatched junction nucleotides: 3. This CDR3 region has 15 residues.

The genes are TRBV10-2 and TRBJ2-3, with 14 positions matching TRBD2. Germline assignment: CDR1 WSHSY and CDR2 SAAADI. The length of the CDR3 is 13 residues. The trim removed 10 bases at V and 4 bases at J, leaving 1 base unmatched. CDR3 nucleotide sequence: TGCGCCACGGGACTAGCGGGAGCAGATACGCAGTATTTT. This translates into CATGLAGADTQYF.

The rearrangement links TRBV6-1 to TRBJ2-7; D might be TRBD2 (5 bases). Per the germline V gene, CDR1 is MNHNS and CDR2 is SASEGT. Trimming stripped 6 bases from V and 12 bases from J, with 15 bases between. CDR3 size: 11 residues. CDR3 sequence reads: CASSRPGSAYF. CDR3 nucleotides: TGTGCCAGCAGCCGCCCGGGGTCGGCGTACTTC.

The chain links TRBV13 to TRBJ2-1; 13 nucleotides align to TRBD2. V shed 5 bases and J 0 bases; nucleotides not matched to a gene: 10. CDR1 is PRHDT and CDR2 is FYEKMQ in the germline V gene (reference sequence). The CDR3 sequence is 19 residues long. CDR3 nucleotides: TGTGCCAGCAGCCTCCGACTAGCGGGGGGCGGAGGCTCCTACAATGAGCAGTTCTTC. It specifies CASSLRLAGGGGSYNEQFF.

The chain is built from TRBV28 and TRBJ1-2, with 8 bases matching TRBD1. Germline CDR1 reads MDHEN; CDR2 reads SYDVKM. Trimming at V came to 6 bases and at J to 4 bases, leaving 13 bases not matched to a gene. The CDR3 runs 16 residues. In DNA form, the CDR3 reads TGTGCCAGCAGCCGCGGCGGGGCAGGGGGCATCTATGGCTACACCTTC. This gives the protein CASSRGGAGGIYGYTF.

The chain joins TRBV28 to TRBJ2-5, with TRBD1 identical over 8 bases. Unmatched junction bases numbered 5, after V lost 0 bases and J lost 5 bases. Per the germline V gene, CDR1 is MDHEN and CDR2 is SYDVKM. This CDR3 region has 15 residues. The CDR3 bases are TGTGCCAGCAGTTTATGGGCCAGGGGGCGGGAGACCCAGTACTTC. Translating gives CASSLWARGRETQYF.

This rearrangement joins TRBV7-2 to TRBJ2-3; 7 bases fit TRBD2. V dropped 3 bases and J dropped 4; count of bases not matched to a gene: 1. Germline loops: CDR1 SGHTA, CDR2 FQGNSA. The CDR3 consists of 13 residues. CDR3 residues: CASSFAGADTQYF. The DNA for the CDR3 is TGTGCCAGCAGCTTCGCGGGGGCAGATACGCAGTATTTT.

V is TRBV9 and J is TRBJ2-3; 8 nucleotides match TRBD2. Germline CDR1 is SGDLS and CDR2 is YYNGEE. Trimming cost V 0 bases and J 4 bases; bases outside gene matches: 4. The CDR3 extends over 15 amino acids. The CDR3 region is CASSVVPGRADTQYF. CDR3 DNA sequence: TGTGCCAGCAGCGTAGTCCCCGGGAGGGCAGATACGCAGTATTTT. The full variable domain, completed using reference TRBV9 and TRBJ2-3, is DSGVTQTPKHLITATGQRVTLRCSPRSGDLSVYWYQQSLDQGLQFLIQYYNGEERAKGNILERFSAQQFPDLHSELNLSSLELGDSALYFCASSVVPGRADTQYFGPGTRLTVL.

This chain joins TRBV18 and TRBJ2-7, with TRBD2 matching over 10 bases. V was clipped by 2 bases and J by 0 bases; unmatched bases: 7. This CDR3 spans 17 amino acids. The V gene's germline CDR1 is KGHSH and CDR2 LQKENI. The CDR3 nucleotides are TGTGCCAGCTCACCATGGACTAGCGGAGGTAGCTCCTACGAGCAGTACTTC. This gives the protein CASSPWTSGGSSYEQYF.

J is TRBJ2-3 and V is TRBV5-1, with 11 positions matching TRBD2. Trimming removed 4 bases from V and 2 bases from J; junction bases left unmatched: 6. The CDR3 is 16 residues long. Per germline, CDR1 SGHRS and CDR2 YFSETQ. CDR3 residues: CASSHLAGGNTDTQYF. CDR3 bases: TGCGCCAGCAGCCATCTAGCGGGGGGCAACACAGATACGCAGTATTTT.

CDR3 nucleotide sequence: TGCGCCAGCAGCCTGGGACAGGACCACTTCTACGAGCAGTACTTC. Amino acids: CASSLGQDHFYEQYF. The J gene is TRBJ2-7, the V gene TRBV5-1, with 8 bases matching TRBD1. The germline CDR1 and CDR2 sequences are SGHRS and YFSETQ. The junction had 9 bases not matched to a gene; V was cut back by 4 bases and J by 3 bases. The CDR3 spans 15 residues.

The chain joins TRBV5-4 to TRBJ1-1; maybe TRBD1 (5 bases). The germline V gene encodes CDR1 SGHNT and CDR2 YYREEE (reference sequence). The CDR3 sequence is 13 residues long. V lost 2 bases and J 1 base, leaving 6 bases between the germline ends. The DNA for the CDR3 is TGTGCCAGCAGCTTTGACAGGAACACTGAAGCTTTCTTT. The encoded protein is CASSFDRNTEAFF.

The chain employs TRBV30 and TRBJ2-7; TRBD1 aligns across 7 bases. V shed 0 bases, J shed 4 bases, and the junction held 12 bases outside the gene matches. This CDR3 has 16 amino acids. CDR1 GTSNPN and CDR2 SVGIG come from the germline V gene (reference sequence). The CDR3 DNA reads TGTGCCTGGAGTGTACCCTTTAAGGGGGCTGGTTACGAGCAGTACTTC. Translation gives CAWSVPFKGAGYEQYF.